This T cell receptor (beta chain) was found in a study of cytomegalovirus exposure and HLA in healthy donors. The wider study: A data release that came early held some 79 million unique TCRs from HLA-typed donors. Broader study findings: Common viral pathogens seemed, in a later analysis, to connect with several of the most significant clusters. Rarity characterized most TCR sequences, yet some public TCRs appeared in many donors.

The CDR3 runs 14 residues. The ends lost 1 base at V and 4 bases at J; junction bases unmatched: 0. CDR1 is MGHRA, CDR2 YSYEKL, per germline. PCR primers comprised 60 Vbeta and 13 Jbeta primers. The method was immunoSEQ multiplex PCR; TCRdb's version includes in-frame clones alone and lacks a portion of them. The sample gives around 99,000 clones, roughly two thirds of which show up once; 6.3% is in the top ten. Details on this clone: Its target is unknown.

Sampled while nominally healthy, donors likely had unrecorded immune exposures. The origin of this receptor is a woman in her 30s in good health and CMV-seronegative. The gene calls are TRBV4-1 and TRBJ2-1; 8 bases match TRBD1. Sequenced material: PBMCs. CDR3 residues: CASSQGDRYNEQFF. CDR3 bases: TGCGCCAGCAGCCAAGGGGACAGGTACAATGAGCAGTTCTTC.